Listed below are T cell receptor beta chains from one sample, sequenced in a study of blood T cell repertoires in COVID-19. Here immunoSEQ multiplex PCR was the method, and the copy in TCRdb shows in-frame clones only, minus some. This sample has some 260,000 clones; about 89% occur once, and the top ten carry around 10%. The sample taken for sequencing was PBMCs or T cells enriched from blood (not recorded which). These receptors were collected from a middle-aged man who had recovered from COVID-19. CDR3s include the opening cysteine and the closing phenylalanine or tryptophan. A D gene is named only where the DNA matches it firmly.

V gene: TRBV5-1
J gene: TRBJ2-6
D gene: -
CDR3 protein: CASNTDSSGANVLTF
CDR3 DNA: TGCGCCAGCAACACCGACTCGTCTGGGGCCAACGTCCTGACTTTC

V gene: TRBV15
J gene: TRBJ1-5
D gene: -
CDR3 protein: CATSRAHRGGDQPQHF
CDR3 DNA: TGTGCCACCAGCAGGGCCCATCGAGGGGGAGATCAGCCCCAGCATTTT

V gene: TRBV6-5
J gene: TRBJ2-7
D gene: -
CDR3 protein: CASSTSHEQYF
CDR3 DNA: TGTGCCAGCAGTACCAGTCACGAGCAGTACTTC

V gene: TRBV14
J gene: TRBJ2-7
D gene: TRBD1
CDR3 protein: CASSQATGTNYEQYF
CDR3 DNA: TGTGCCAGCAGCCAGGCGACAGGGACCAACTACGAGCAGTACTTC

V gene: TRBV5-1
J gene: TRBJ2-1
D gene: TRBD2
CDR3 protein: CASSPKTSGTFFEQFF
CDR3 DNA: TGCGCCAGCAGCCCAAAGACTAGCGGGACGTTCTTTGAGCAGTTCTTC

V gene: TRBV2
J gene: TRBJ2-2
D gene: TRBD2
CDR3 protein: CASGGLAGESGELFF
CDR3 DNA: TGTGCCAGCGGCGGACTAGCGGGGGAATCCGGGGAGCTGTTTTTT

V gene: TRBV6-5
J gene: TRBJ2-1
D gene: TRBD1
CDR3 protein: CASSYGTGGYEQFF
CDR3 DNA: TGTGCCAGCAGTTACGGGACAGGGGGCTATGAGCAGTTCTTC

V gene: TRBV27
J gene: TRBJ2-5
D gene: TRBD2
CDR3 protein: CASSPMAGLAAATQETQYF
CDR3 DNA: TGTGCCAGCAGTCCTATGGCGGGACTAGCGGCTGCAACCCAAGAGACCCAGTACTTC

V gene: TRBV11-1
J gene: TRBJ2-1
D gene: TRBD1
CDR3 protein: CASSSRQGSGDEQFF
CDR3 DNA: TGTGCCAGCAGCTCGCGACAGGGAAGTGGCGATGAGCAGTTCTTC

V gene: TRBV28
J gene: TRBJ1-6
D gene: TRBD1
CDR3 protein: CASSSGQGRNSPLHF
CDR3 DNA: TGTGCCAGCAGTTCGGGACAGGGGAGGAATTCACCCCTCCACTTT

V gene: TRBV9
J gene: TRBJ2-2
D gene: -
CDR3 protein: CASSRGTGELFF
CDR3 DNA: TGTGCCAGCAGTAGGGGCACCGGGGAGCTGTTTTTT

V gene: TRBV5-5
J gene: TRBJ2-4
D gene: TRBD2
CDR3 protein: CASYTSGSKNIQYF
CDR3 DNA: TGTGCCAGCTACACTAGCGGCAGTAAAAACATTCAGTACTTC

V gene: TRBV7-8
J gene: TRBJ1-2
D gene: -
CDR3 protein: CASSLGRKTYGYTF
CDR3 DNA: TGTGCCAGCAGCTTAGGCAGGAAAACTTATGGCTACACCTTC